Presented here are 14 T cell receptor beta chains from one specimen sequenced in a study of shared T cell receptors in the human thymus. TCRdb's copy holds only in-frame clones and misses some; the assay was immunoSEQ multiplex PCR. Seen here are about 400,000 clones, 95% observed once, and the top ten hold approximately 0.02%. The sample consisted of thymocytes. The source is a human donor.

In DNA, the CDR3 is TGTGCCAGCACCTTCACGGCCGGGAACACCGGGGAGCTGTTTTTT. It specifies CASTFTAGNTGELFF. The chain combines TRBV7-3 with TRBJ2-2; D remains ambiguous. The germline V and J ends were trimmed by 7 bases and 1 base, with 13 bases remaining between them. The CDR3 is made up of 15 amino acids. Germline values: CDR1 SGHTA, CDR2 FQGTGA.

This rearrangement joins TRBV18 to TRBJ2-2; 8 bases agree with TRBD2. The CDR3 length is 17 residues. CDR1 and CDR2 from the germline V gene are KGHSH and LQKENI. The ends lost 7 bases at V and 2 bases at J; junction bases unmatched: 12. In DNA form, the CDR3 reads TGTGCCAGCTGTTTGCCCTATAGCGGGAAAAACACCGGGGAGCTGTTTTTT. Translated, it gives CASCLPYSGKNTGELFF.

This chain joins TRBV27 and TRBJ2-7, with D tentatively TRBD1 or TRBD2 (5 bases each). Germline values: CDR1 MNHEY, CDR2 SMNVEV (reference sequence). The CDR3 is made up of 13 amino acids. Between the trimmed V and J ends, which lost 7 bases and 2 bases, there was a span of 12 bases. The CDR3 is CASTGTDAYEQYF. The CDR3 nucleotides read TGTGCCAGCACCGGGACGGACGCCTACGAGCAGTACTTC.

V is TRBV10-3 and J is TRBJ2-7; 10 bases are a match to TRBD2. The CDR3 spans 14 residues. After removal of 10 bases from V and 2 bases from J, the junction contained 8 bases not matched to a gene. Germline values: CDR1 ENHRY, CDR2 SYGVKD. The CDR3 sequence: CATKAGGPPYEQYF. The CDR3 DNA sequence: TGTGCCACTAAAGCGGGAGGGCCCCCCTACGAGCAGTACTTC.

This chain joins TRBV27 and TRBJ1-5; 9 nucleotides match TRBD1. The CDR3 contains 15 residues. The V gene end was trimmed by 5 bases and the J gene end by 2 bases; junction bases not matched to a gene: 4. Per germline, CDR1 MNHEY and CDR2 SMNVEV (reference sequence). The CDR3 DNA reads TGTGCCAGCAGTCATCGGACAGGGGGCAATCAGCCCCAGCATTTT. Translating it yields CASSHRTGGNQPQHF.

This sequence joins TRBV5-6 and TRBJ2-7, with TRBD1 identical over 10 bases. The germline gives CDR1 SGHDT, CDR2 YYEEEE. The junction had 5 bases not matched to a gene; V was cut back by 3 bases and J by 2 bases. This CDR3 has 15 amino acids. This CDR3 reads CASSWRTGGAYEQYF. CDR3 bases: TGTGCCAGCAGCTGGAGGACAGGGGGGGCCTACGAGCAGTACTTC.

The chain employs TRBV7-9 and TRBJ2-1; 12 nucleotides align to TRBD1. Germline loops: CDR1 SEHNR, CDR2 FQNEAQ (reference sequence). V dropped 5 bases and J dropped 8; count of bases not matched to a gene: 10. This CDR3 has 16 residues. CDR3 nucleotide sequence: TGTGCCAGCAGCCAAGAGGGGACAGGGGGCGTCGATGAGCAGTTCTTC. Protein sequence: CASSQEGTGGVDEQFF.

V is TRBV19 and J is TRBJ2-7; 9 positions agree with TRBD2. The CDR3 totals 15 residues. V lost 6 bases, J lost 5 bases, and 11 bases stayed unmatched. Looked up from germline, CDR1 is LNHDA and CDR2 is SQIVND (reference sequence). The CDR3 DNA reads TGTGCCAGTAGCAACCATAGCGGGAGTAATGACGAGCAGTACTTC. Protein sequence: CASSNHSGSNDEQYF. Looking up the rest from reference TRBV19 and TRBJ2-7 gives the full variable domain: DGGITQSPKYLFRKEGQNVTLSCEQNLNHDAMYWYRQDPGQGLRLIYYSQIVNDFQKGDIAEGYSVSREKKESFPLTVTSAQKNPTAFYLCASSNHSGSNDEQYFGPGTRLTVT.

The genes are TRBV2 and TRBJ1-2; 9 bases fit TRBD1. V shed 6 bases, J shed 8 bases, and the junction held 4 bases outside the gene matches. The CDR3 is 12 amino acids. The V gene's germline CDR1 is SNHLY and CDR2 FYNNEI. CDR3 loop: CASSGTGNGYTF. The CDR3 DNA is TGTGCCAGCAGCGGGACAGGGAACGGCTACACCTTC.

The CDR3 here is CAWSPRGTRQDSPLHF. CDR3 sequence (DNA): TGTGCCTGGAGTCCTCGGGGGACACGTCAGGATTCACCCCTCCACTTT. The genes are TRBV30 and TRBJ1-6; a possible D gene is TRBD1 (6 bases). The germline CDR1 and CDR2 sequences are GTSNPN and SVGIG (reference sequence). The CDR3 runs 16 residues. Between the trimmed V and J ends, which lost 2 bases and 8 bases, there was a span of 19 bases.

The chain couples TRBV19 to TRBJ2-3; 8 nucleotides line up with TRBD2. After removal of 0 bases from V and 3 bases from J, the junction contained 11 bases not matched to a gene. The CDR3 is 18 amino acids. CDR1 is LNHDA and CDR2 is SQIVND in the germline V gene (reference sequence). The CDR3 is CASSIDPRGGIGTDTQYF. The DNA for the CDR3 is TGTGCCAGTAGTATAGATCCACGGGGGGGGATTGGTACAGATACGCAGTATTTT.

The chain is built from TRBV7-2 and TRBJ2-7; 12 bases are shared with TRBD2. Germline loops: CDR1 SGHTA, CDR2 FQGNSA. The CDR3 has 19 residues. Trimming at V came to 8 bases and at J to 4 bases, leaving 21 bases not matched to a gene. The CDR3 nucleotides read TGTGCCAGCGGTGTTCGGTTCCGACTAGCGGGGGACGGTACTTACGAGCAGTACTTC. Encoded protein: CASGVRFRLAGDGTYEQYF.

This sequence joins TRBV29-1 and TRBJ2-7; D may be TRBD2 (6 bases). This CDR3 spans 16 amino acids. V lost 6 bases and J 0 bases, leaving 21 bases between the germline ends. The germline gives CDR1 SQVTM, CDR2 ANQGSEA. The DNA for the CDR3 is TGCAGCGTAGGCTGGGGGTCCGGGACTGGCTCCTACGAGCAGTACTTC. Amino acids: CSVGWGSGTGSYEQYF.

This rearrangement joins TRBV6-1 to TRBJ2-1; maybe TRBD2 (6 bases). The length of the CDR3 is 15 residues. Trimming cost V 3 bases and J 5 bases, with 14 bases left between them. The germline V gene has CDR1 MNHNS and CDR2 SASEGT. In DNA, the CDR3 is TGTGCCAGCAGTGAGGAGTGGGGAGGTAACAATGAGCAGTTCTTC. Its protein is CASSEEWGGNNEQFF.